This T cell receptor beta chain appears in the sequencing data of a study of glioma-infiltrating T cells. TCR alpha and beta CDR3 regions were amplified from RNA using iRepertoire nested multiplex PCR. Input was about 95-400 ng of tissue mRNA or PBMC total RNA. TCRdb reprocessed the multiplex PCR reads with MiXCR, giving one entry per CDR3 protein. The sample has more than 95,000 distinct CDR3 sequences; about 30% are singletons. General study findings and limits: Tissue and blood shared very few CDR3 sequences.

This CDR3 is built from 14 residues. CDR1 and CDR2 (germline): SGHRS, YFSETQ. The V end was cut by 4 bases, the J end by 0 bases, with 10 bases between. Details on this clonotype: Its antigen is not identified.

This chain links TRBV5-1 with TRBJ1-1, with D unclear. Sequenced input: glioma tissue, nonneoplastic brain tissue, or PBMCs (not recorded which). The source of this sequence is a human donor with low-grade glioma or glioblastoma, undergoing nonglioma brain surgery, or in good health (not recorded which). The CDR3 loop is CASSPETVNTEAFF. The CDR3 DNA sequence: TGCGCCAGCAGCCCTGAGACGGTGAACACTGAAGCTTTCTTT.